The T cell receptor beta chain under discussion was sequenced for a study of blood T cell repertoires in COVID-19. As for the study in general: Collection of acute and convalescent COVID-19 samples took place in the United States, Italy and Spain. Nucleic acid was either cDNA or gDNA, and it came from T cells, B-cell-depleted T cells, or PBMCs.

Enrollees, roughly 18 to 90 years old, lived in about two dozen US areas. Recovery meant two consecutive negative NP/OP PCR tests, professional clearance, or resolved symptoms. The trim removed 5 bases at V and 10 bases at J, leaving 10 bases unmatched. This CDR3 region has 14 residues. Per the germline V gene, CDR1 is SEHNR and CDR2 is FQNEAQ (reference sequence). This clone came up a few times. The repertoire was sequenced with immunoSEQ multiplex PCR; TCRdb's copy has only in-frame clones and lacks some. This table holds about 160,000 clones, roughly 87% found once. The receptor was isolated from a woman aged 50 to 60 who had recovered from COVID-19. The chain has TRBV7-9 and TRBJ1-1; 10 bases agree with TRBD1. Input material: PBMCs or T cells enriched from blood (not recorded which). The CDR3 DNA reads TGTGCCAGCAGCCTTGGACAGGGGGACTCGGGAGCTTTCTTT. Its translation: CASSLGQGDSGAFF.